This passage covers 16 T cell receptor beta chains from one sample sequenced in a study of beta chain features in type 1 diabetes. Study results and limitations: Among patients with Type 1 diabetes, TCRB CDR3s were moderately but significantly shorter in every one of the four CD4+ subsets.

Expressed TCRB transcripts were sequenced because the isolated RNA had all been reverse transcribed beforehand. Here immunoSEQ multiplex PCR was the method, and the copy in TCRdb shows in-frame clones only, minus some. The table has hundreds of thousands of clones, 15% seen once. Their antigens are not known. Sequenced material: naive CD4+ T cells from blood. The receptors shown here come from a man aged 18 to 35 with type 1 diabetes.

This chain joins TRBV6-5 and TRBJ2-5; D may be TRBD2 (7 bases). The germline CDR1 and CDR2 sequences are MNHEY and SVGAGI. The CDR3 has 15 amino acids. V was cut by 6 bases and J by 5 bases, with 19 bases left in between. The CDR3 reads CASSPRGGPLETQYF. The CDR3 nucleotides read TGTGCCAGCAGCCCTAGGGGGGGCCCTCTTGAGACCCAGTACTTC.

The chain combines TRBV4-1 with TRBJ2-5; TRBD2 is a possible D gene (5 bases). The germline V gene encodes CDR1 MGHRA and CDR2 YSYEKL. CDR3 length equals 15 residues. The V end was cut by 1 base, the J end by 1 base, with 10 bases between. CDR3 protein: CASSQGASPQETQYF. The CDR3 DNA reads TGCGCCAGCAGCCAAGGGGCTAGCCCCCAAGAGACCCAGTACTTC.

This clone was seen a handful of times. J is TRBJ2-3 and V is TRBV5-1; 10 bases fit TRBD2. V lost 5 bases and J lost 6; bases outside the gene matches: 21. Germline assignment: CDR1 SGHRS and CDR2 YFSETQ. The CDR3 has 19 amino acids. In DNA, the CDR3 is TGCGCCAGCAGGCAGGCTCTAGCGGGGGCCCTTCCGGGGGTCGATACGCAGTATTTT. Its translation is CASRQALAGALPGVDTQYF.

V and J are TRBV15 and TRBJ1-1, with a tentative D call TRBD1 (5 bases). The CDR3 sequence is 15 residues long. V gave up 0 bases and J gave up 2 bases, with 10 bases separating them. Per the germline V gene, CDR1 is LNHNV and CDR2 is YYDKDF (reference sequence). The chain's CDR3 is CATSRDLGVNTEAFF. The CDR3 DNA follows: TGTGCCACCAGCAGAGATTTAGGGGTAAACACTGAAGCTTTCTTT.

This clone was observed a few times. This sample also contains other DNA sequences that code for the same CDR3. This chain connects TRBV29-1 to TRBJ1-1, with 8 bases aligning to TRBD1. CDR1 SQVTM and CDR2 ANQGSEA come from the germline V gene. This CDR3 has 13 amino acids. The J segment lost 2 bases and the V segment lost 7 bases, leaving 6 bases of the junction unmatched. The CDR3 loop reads CSATGQGNTEAFF. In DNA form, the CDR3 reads TGCAGCGCCACCGGACAGGGCAACACTGAAGCTTTCTTT.

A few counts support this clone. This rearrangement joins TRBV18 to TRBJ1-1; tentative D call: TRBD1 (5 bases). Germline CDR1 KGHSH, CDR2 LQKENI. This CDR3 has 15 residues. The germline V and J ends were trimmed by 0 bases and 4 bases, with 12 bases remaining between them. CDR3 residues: CASSPPGGRATEAFF. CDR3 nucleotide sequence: TGTGCCAGCTCACCACCGGGGGGTAGGGCCACTGAAGCTTTCTTT.

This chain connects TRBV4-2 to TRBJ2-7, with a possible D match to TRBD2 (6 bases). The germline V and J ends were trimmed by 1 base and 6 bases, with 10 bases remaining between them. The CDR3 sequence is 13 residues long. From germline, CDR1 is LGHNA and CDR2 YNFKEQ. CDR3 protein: CASSQVAGPEQYF. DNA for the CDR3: TGTGCCAGCAGCCAAGTGGCGGGACCCGAGCAGTACTTC.

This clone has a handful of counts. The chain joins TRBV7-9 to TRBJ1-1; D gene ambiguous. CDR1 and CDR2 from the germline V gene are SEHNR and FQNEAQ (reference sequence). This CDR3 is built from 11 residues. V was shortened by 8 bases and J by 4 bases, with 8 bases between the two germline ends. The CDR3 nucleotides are TGTGCCAGCGACCAGGTCACTGAAGCTTTCTTT. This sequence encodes CASDQVTEAFF. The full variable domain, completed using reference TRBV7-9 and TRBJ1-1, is DTGVSQNPRHKITKRGQNVTFRCDPISEHNRLYWYRQTLGQGPEFLTYFQNEAQLEKSRLLSDRFSAERPKGSFSTLEIQRTEQGDSAMYLCASDQVTEAFFGQGTRLTVV.

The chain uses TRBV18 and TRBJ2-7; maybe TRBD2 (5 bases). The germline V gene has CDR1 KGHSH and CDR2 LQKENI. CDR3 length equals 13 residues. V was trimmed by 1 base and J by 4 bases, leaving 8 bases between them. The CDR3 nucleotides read TGTGCCAGCTCACCACACCGGGATTACGAGCAGTACTTC. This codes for CASSPHRDYEQYF.

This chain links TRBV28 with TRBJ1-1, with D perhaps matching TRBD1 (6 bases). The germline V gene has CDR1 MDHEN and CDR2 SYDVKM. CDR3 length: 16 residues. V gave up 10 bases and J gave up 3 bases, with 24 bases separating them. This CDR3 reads CATMNGGASSDTEAFF. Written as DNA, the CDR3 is TGTGCCACCATGAACGGGGGGGCGAGCTCTGACACTGAAGCTTTCTTT.

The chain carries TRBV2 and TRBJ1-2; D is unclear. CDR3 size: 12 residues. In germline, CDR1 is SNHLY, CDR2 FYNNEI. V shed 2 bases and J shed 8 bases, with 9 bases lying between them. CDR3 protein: CASSERAYGYTF. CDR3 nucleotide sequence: TGTGCCAGCAGTGAACGCGCTTACGGCTACACCTTC.

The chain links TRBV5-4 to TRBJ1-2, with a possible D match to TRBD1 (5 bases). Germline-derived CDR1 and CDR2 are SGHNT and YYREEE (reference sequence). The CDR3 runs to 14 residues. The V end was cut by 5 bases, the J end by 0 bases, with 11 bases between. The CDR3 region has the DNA TGTGCCAGCAGGCCCGGGGGGACTAACTATGGCTACACCTTC. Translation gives CASRPGGTNYGYTF.

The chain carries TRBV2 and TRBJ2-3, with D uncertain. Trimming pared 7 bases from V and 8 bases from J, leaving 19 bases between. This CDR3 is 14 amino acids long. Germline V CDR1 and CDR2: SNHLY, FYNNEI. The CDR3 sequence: CASTSTTYGATQYF. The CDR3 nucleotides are TGTGCCAGCACCAGTACAACCTACGGAGCTACGCAGTATTTT. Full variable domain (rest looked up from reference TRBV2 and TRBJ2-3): EPEVTQTPSHQVTQMGQEVILRCVPISNHLYFYWYRQILGQKVEFLVSFYNNEISEKSEIFDDQFSVERPDGSNFTLKIRSTKLEDSAMYFCASTSTTYGATQYFGPGTRLTVL.

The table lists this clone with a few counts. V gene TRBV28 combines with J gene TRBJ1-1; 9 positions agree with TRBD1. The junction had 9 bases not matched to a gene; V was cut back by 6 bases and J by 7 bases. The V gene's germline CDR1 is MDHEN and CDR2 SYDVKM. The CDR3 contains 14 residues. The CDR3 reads CASSPGQGTYEAFF. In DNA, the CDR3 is TGTGCCAGCAGCCCGGGACAGGGAACGTATGAAGCTTTCTTT.

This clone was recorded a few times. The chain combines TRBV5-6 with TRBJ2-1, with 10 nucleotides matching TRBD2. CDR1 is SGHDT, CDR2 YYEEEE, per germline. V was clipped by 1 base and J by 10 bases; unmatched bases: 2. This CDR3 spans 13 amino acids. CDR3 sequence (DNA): TGTGCCAGCAGCTTGAAACTAGCGGGGGAGCAGTTCTTC. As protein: CASSLKLAGEQFF.

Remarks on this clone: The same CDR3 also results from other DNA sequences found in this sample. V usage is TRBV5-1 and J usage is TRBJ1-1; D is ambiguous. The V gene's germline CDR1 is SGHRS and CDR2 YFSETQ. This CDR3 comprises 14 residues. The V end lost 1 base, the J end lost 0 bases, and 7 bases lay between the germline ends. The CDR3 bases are TGCGCCAGCAGCTTGACGGGTCTGAACACTGAAGCTTTCTTT. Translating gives CASSLTGLNTEAFF.